Below, 11 T cell receptor beta chains from the same sample are listed, as sequenced in a study of T cell changes during pregnancy in multiple sclerosis. Assay: immunoSEQ multiplex PCR; the TCRdb copy retains only in-frame clones and omits some. The sample includes around 50,000 clones, nearly 95% of them seen just once. Source: CD4+ T cells from peripheral blood mononuclear cells, taken in the third trimester of pregnancy. Every receptor here comes from a female donor with multiple sclerosis, enrolled in a pregnancy study.

This chain connects TRBV7-6 to TRBJ1-1; no firm D call. Germline lookup yields CDR1 SGHVS and CDR2 FNYEAQ. Trimming shortened V by 5 bases and J by 7 bases, and 14 bases separated the two germline ends. There are 13 residues in the CDR3. CDR3 DNA: TGTGCCAGCAGCCCCTCCGCGGGTCTTGAAGCTTTCTTT. This sequence encodes CASSPSAGLEAFF. The complete variable domain, with remaining parts taken from reference TRBV7-6 and TRBJ1-1, reads GAGVSQSPRYKVTKRGQDVALRCDPISGHVSLYWYRQALGQGPEFLTYFNYEAQQDKSGLPNDRFSAERPEGSISTLTIQRTEQRDSAMYRCASSPSAGLEAFFGQGTRLTVV.

The chain combines TRBV9 with TRBJ1-4; D remains ambiguous. The CDR3 has 18 amino acids. Trimming removed 0 bases from V and 2 bases from J, with 17 bases in between. Per germline, CDR1 SGDLS and CDR2 YYNGEE. Here the CDR3 reads CASSVGQGGLATNEKLFF. The CDR3 coding sequence is TGTGCCAGCAGCGTAGGACAAGGAGGGTTGGCGACTAATGAAAAACTGTTTTTT.

The rearrangement uses TRBV15 and TRBJ1-2, with 10 bases that match TRBD1. CDR1 is LNHNV, CDR2 YYDKDF, per germline (reference sequence). Trimming removed 1 base from V and 7 bases from J; junction bases left unmatched: 6. The CDR3 loop spans 15 amino acids. CDR3 bases: TGTGCCACCAGCAGAGGGACAGGGGGGAGAGCTGGCTACACCTTC. The encoded protein is CATSRGTGGRAGYTF.

This chain connects TRBV4-1 to TRBJ1-1; D unclear. Germline-derived CDR1 and CDR2 are MGHRA and YSYEKL. This CDR3 spans 15 amino acids. Trimming pared 0 bases from V and 1 base from J, leaving 9 bases between. The CDR3 DNA sequence: TGCGCCAGCAGCCAAGATCTTCTGGCGAACACTGAAGCTTTCTTT. Amino acid sequence: CASSQDLLANTEAFF.

V usage is TRBV5-1 and J usage is TRBJ1-2; TRBD1 matches 8 bases. V gave up 4 bases and J gave up 0 bases; unmatched junction bases: 11. This CDR3 is 17 amino acids long. The germline V gene encodes CDR1 SGHRS and CDR2 YFSETQ. The DNA for the CDR3 is TGCGCCAGCAGCCTTATCCCGGGACAGGTAGCTAACTATGGCTACACCTTC. Protein sequence: CASSLIPGQVANYGYTF.

The chain has TRBV5-1 and TRBJ1-1; weak D call: TRBD1 (5 bases). The V end was cut by 0 bases, the J end by 4 bases, with 13 bases between. This CDR3 comprises 15 residues. Germline V gene sequence: CDR1 SGHRS, CDR2 YFSETQ. In DNA form, the CDR3 reads TGCGCCAGCAGCTTGGTCGTGTCGGGGGGCACTGAAGCTTTCTTT. Protein: CASSLVVSGGTEAFF.

This clone has a single count. The V and J genes are TRBV5-1 and TRBJ1-1, with D possibly matching TRBD1 (5 bases). Trimming removed 3 bases at V and 1 base at J, with 10 bases between. This CDR3 contains 14 residues. The germline V gene has CDR1 SGHRS and CDR2 YFSETQ. The CDR3 reads CASSSHGQNTEAFF. Here the CDR3 DNA reads TGCGCCAGCAGCTCCCACGGACAGAACACTGAAGCTTTCTTT. The full variable domain, its missing parts supplied by reference TRBV5-1 and TRBJ1-1, is KAGVTQTPRYLIKTRGQQVTLSCSPISGHRSVSWYQQTPGQGLQFLFEYFSETQRNKGNFPGRFSGRQFSNSRSEMNVSTLELGDSALYLCASSSHGQNTEAFFGQGTRLTVV.

The chain combines TRBV10-1 with TRBJ2-1, with 7 bases fitting TRBD1. The junction had 15 bases not matched to a gene; V was cut back by 4 bases and J by 3 bases. The CDR3 has 18 residues. The germline V gene has CDR1 WNHNN and CDR2 SYGVQD (reference sequence). The CDR3 region has the DNA TGCGCCAGCAGTGGAGGGTTTGGGGACAGCACAAACTACAATGAGCAGTTCTTC. This codes for CASSGGFGDSTNYNEQFF.

This chain joins TRBV5-1 and TRBJ2-2, with D perhaps TRBD2 (5 bases). V was shortened by 2 bases and J by 4 bases, with 9 bases between the two germline ends. The germline gives CDR1 SGHRS, CDR2 YFSETQ. This CDR3 region has 14 residues. The CDR3 DNA sequence: TGCGCCAGCAGCTTTAGCGTAAGCACCGGGGAGCTGTTTTTT. Its protein product is CASSFSVSTGELFF.

The rearrangement uses TRBV25-1 and TRBJ1-5; 8 bases line up with TRBD1. V lost 8 bases to trimming and J lost 2 bases; unmatched junction nucleotides: 8. The CDR3 is made up of 15 amino acids. CDR1 is MGHDK and CDR2 is SYGVNS in the germline V gene. The CDR3 DNA sequence: TGTGCCAGCCACGCCAGGGGGCTTGGCAATCAGCCCCAGCATTTT. Residues: CASHARGLGNQPQHF.

V gene TRBV28 combines with J gene TRBJ1-2, with 9 bases fitting TRBD1. CDR1 MDHEN and CDR2 SYDVKM come from the germline V gene. This CDR3 is built from 14 residues. J lost 4 bases, V lost 2 bases, and 2 bases had no gene match. This CDR3 is CASSLGQGSYGYTF. The CDR3 DNA follows: TGTGCCAGCAGTTTAGGACAGGGGAGCTATGGCTACACCTTC.